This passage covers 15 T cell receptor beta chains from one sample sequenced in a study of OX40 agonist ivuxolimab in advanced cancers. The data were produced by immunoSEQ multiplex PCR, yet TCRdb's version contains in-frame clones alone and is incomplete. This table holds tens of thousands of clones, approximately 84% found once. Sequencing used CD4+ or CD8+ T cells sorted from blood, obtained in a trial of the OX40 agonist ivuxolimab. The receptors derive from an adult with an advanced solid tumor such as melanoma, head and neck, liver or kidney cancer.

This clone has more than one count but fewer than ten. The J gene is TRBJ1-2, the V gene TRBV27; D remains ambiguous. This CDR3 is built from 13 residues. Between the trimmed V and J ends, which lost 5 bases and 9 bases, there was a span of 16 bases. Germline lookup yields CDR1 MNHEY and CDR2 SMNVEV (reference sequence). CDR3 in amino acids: CASSLIDGVSYTF. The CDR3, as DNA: TGTGCCAGCAGTCTTATCGACGGCGTTAGCTACACCTTC.

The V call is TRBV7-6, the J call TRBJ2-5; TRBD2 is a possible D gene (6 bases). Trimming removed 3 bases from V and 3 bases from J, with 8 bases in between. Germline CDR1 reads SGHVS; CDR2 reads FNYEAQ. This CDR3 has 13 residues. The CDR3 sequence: CASSFSSEETQYF. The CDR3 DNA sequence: TGTGCCAGCAGCTTTTCTAGCGAAGAGACCCAGTACTTC.

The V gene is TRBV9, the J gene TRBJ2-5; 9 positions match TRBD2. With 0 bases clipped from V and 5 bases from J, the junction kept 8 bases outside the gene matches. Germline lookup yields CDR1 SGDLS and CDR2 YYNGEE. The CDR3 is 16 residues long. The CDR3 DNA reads TGTGCCAGCAGCGTAGGGCTAGCGGGGTCGGGCGAGACCCAGTACTTC. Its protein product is CASSVGLAGSGETQYF.

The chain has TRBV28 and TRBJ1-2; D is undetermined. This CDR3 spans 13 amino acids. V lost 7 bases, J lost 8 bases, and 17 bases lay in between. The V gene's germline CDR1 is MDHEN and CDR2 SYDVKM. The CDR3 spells CASTFRPDRGYTF. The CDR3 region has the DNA TGTGCCAGCACTTTCCGGCCAGATCGAGGCTACACCTTC.

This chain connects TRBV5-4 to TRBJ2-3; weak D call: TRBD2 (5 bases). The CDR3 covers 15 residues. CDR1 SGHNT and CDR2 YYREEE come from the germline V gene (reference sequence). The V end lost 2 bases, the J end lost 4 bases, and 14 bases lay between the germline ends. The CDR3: CASSFPGVQADTQYF. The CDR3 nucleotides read TGTGCCAGCAGCTTTCCCGGGGTTCAAGCAGATACGCAGTATTTT.

CDR3: CASGFKRGVSDEQFF. CDR3 in DNA: TGTGCTAGTGGTTTCAAACGGGGTGTTAGCGATGAGCAGTTCTTC. The rearrangement joins TRBV12-5 to TRBJ2-1; tentative D call: TRBD2 (5 bases). This CDR3 region has 15 residues. V was cut by 3 bases and J by 8 bases, with 17 bases left in between. The germline V gene encodes CDR1 LGHNT and CDR2 FRNRAP.

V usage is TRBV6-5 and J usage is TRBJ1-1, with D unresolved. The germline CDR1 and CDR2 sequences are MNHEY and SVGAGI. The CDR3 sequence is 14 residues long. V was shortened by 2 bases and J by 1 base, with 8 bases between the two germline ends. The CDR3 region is CASSYETANTEAFF. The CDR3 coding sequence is TGTGCCAGCAGTTACGAGACGGCGAACACTGAAGCTTTCTTT.

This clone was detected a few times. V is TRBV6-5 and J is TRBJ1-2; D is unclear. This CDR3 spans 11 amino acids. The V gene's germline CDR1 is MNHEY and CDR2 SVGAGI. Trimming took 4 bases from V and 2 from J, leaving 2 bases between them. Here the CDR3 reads CASSSNYGYTF. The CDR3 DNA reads TGTGCCAGCAGTTCCAACTATGGCTACACCTTC.

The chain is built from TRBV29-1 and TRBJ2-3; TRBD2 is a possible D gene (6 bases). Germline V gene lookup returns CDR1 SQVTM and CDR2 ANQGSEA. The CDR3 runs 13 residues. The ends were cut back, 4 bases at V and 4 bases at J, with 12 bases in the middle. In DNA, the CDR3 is TGCAGCGTTGGCCTCTCGGGGGCAGATACGCAGTATTTT. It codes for CSVGLSGADTQYF.

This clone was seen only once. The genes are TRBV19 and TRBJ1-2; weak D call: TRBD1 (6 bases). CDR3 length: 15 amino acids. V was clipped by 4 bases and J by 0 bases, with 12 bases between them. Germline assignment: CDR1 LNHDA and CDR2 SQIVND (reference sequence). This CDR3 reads CASSRGDTTNYGYTF. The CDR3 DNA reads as TGTGCCAGTAGTAGAGGGGACACTACTAACTATGGCTACACCTTC.

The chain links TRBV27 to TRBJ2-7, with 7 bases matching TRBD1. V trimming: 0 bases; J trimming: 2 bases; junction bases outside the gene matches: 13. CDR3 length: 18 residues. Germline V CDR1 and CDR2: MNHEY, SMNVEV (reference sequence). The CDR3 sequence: CASSLSFPGQSTPYEQYF. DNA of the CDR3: TGTGCCAGCAGTTTATCCTTTCCGGGACAGTCTACACCCTACGAGCAGTACTTC.

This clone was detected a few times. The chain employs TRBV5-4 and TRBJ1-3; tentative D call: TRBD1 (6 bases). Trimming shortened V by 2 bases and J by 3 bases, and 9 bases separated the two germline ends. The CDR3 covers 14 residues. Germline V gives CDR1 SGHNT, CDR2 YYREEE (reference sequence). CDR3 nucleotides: TGTGCCAGCAGCTTTGGGGGCCTTGGAAACACCATATATTTT. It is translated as CASSFGGLGNTIYF.

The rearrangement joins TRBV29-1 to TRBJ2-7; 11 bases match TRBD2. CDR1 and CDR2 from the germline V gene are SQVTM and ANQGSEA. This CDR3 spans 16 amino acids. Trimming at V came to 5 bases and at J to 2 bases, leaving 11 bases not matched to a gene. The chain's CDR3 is CSVPLGGTSGAYEQYV. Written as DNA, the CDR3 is TGCAGCGTTCCTCTGGGAGGGACTAGCGGTGCCTACGAGCAGTACGTC.

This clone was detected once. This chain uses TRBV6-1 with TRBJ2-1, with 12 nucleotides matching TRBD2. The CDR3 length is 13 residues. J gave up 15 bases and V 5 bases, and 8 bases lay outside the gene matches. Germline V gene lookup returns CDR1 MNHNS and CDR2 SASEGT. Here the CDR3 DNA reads TGTGCCAGCAGTCAATCTAGCGGGGGGGCCCTGTTCTTC. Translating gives CASSQSSGGALFF.

CDR3 nucleotide sequence: TGTGCCAGCAGTGCAAACAGGGGGCTGACTAATGAAAAACTGTTTTTT. Translated: CASSANRGLTNEKLFF. This chain links TRBV25-1 with TRBJ1-4, with 9 bases identical to TRBD1. The CDR3 runs 16 residues. Trimming at V came to 4 bases and at J to 2 bases, leaving 5 bases not matched to a gene. The germline CDR1 and CDR2 sequences are MGHDK and SYGVNS.